A selection of T cell receptor beta chains follows, all from one sample in a study of blood T cells in healthy people across ages. TCRdb redid the calling of the 5' RACE reads with MiXCR, one entry per CDR3 protein. The data hold 1 million or so distinct CDR3 sequences, with over 35% observed a single time. The sequenced material came from blood. Receptors originate from a woman aged 60-70 years in good health. Both conserved end residues are part of each CDR3. Each record gives: V gene, J gene, clone size, D gene, CDR3 DNA, CDR3 protein. The D gene is left open where the match is weak. The listing skips clone size in some rows; elsewhere it reads once, few, many or a size class.

TRBV6-2/TRBV6-3	TRBJ2-1	many	TRBD1	TGTGCCAGCAGCAGTCCGGGACAGGGGAATGAGCAGTTCTTC	CASSSPGQGNEQFF
TRBV7-9	TRBJ1-4	few	-	TGTGCCAGCAGCCCGGGACATCCGGGGGCTAATGAAAAACTGTTTTTT	CASSPGHPGANEKLFF
TRBV11-2	TRBJ2-7	-	-	TGTGCCAGCAGCTTCAGGGGTCACGAGCAGTACTTC	CASSFRGHEQYF
TRBV25-1	TRBJ2-1	-	-	TGTGCCAGCAGTGAATCGGGGGCAGGGAAGAGGAATGAGCAGTTCTTC	CASSESGAGKRNEQFF
TRBV15	TRBJ2-7	-	TRBD1	TGTGCCACCAGCAGGGGACAGGGCCTCTCCTACGAGCAGTACTTC	CATSRGQGLSYEQYF
TRBV14	TRBJ2-1	-	TRBD1	TGTGCCAGCAGCATAGGACAGGCTTCCTACAATGAGCAGTTCTTC	CASSIGQASYNEQFF
TRBV28	TRBJ2-3	-	TRBD1	TGTGCCAGCAGAGTTCCCAAGGGACAGGGGGGAACAGATACGCGGTATTTT	CASRVPKGQGGTDTRYF
TRBV3-1	TRBJ2-1	-	-	TGTGCCAGCAGCCCCGATACCTACGAGCAGTTCTTC	CASSPDTYEQFF
TRBV20-1	TRBJ2-3	-	-	TGCAGTGCCCGCGGAGTAGATACGCAGTATTTT	CSARGVDTQYF
TRBV4-3	TRBJ2-5	-	TRBD1	TGCGCCAGCAGCCCAAAATTTACAGGGGCTATTATGGGGGAGACCCAGTACTTC	CASSPKFTGAIMGETQYF
TRBV5-1	TRBJ2-2	-	-	TGCGCCAGCAGCCTTATCACGGATTGGGCCGGGGAGCTGTTTTTT	CASSLITDWAGELFF
TRBV27	TRBJ2-7	few	TRBD2	TGTGCCAGCAGTTCCGGGAGGTCCGGCTACGAGCAGTACTTC	CASSSGRSGYEQYF
TRBV25-1	TRBJ2-3	once	TRBD1	TGTGCCAGCAGTGAATCCCCAGGGGGAATCACAGATACGCAGTATTTT	CASSESPGGITDTQYF
TRBV20-1	TRBJ1-1	-	-	TGCAGTGCTAGGTGGGGGGCGCGGACTGAAGCTTTCTTT	CSARWGARTEAFF
TRBV27	TRBJ2-5	-	-	TGTGCCAGCAGGGACCGGGTAGAGACCCAGTACTTC	CASRDRVETQYF